This paragraph reports one T cell receptor beta chain. The sample belongs to a study of identical twins. TCRdb re-analysed the 5' RACE reads in MiXCR, keeping a single row per CDR3 protein. The sample yields 500,000 to 600,000 distinct CDR3 sequences, less than 25% seen once. The germline gives CDR1 SGHTA, CDR2 FQGNSA. The CDR3 totals 16 residues. V lost 1 base to trimming and J lost 3 bases, with 15 bases between them. This sample also belongs to another study, concerning T cells expressing NK-cell markers.

The sequencing input was CD4+ T cells sorted from blood. The clonotype originates from a woman aged 18-30 years in good health. V and J are TRBV7-2 and TRBJ1-2; D is unresolved. CDR3 sequence reads: CASSLGMRSPHYGYTF. In DNA, the CDR3 is TGTGCCAGCAGCTTAGGGATGCGTTCGCCCCACTATGGCTACACCTTC.